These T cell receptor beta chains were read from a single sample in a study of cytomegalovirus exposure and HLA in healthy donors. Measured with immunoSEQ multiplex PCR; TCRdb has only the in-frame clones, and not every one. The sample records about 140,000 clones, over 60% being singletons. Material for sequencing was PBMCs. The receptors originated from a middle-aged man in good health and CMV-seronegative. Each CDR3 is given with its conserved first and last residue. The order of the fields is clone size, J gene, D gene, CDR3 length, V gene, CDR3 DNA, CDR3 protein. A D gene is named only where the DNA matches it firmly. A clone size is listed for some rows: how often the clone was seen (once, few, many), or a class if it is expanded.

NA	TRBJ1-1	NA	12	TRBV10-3	TGTGCCATCGGGGGCTTGGGCACTGAAGCTTTCTTT	CAIGGLGTEAFF
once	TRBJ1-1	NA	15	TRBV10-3	TGTGCCATCAGCCCCTTAGGGGAAGGAAACACTGAAGCTTTCTTT	CAISPLGEGNTEAFF
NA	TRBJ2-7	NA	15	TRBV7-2	TGTGCCAGCAGCTTCCCGCAGGGTGGCTACTACGAGCAGTACTTC	CASSFPQGGYYEQYF
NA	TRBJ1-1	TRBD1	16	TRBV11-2	TGTGCCAGCAGCTTAGATGCCGGACAGGGAGGCACTGAAGCTTTCTTT	CASSLDAGQGGTEAFF
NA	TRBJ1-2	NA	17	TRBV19	TGTGCCAGTAGTATAGATCGAACCAGGGACTCAAACTATGGCTACACCTTC	CASSIDRTRDSNYGYTF
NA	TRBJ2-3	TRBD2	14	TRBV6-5	TGTGCCAGCAGTCCAGGACTAGCGACAGATACGCAGTATTTT	CASSPGLATDTQYF
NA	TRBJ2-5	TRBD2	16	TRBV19	TGTGCCAGTAGTTTCCTAGCGGGGGGCCGGGGAGAGACCCAGTACTTC	CASSFLAGGRGETQYF
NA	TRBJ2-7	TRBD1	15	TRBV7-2	TGTGCCAGCAGCGTAACAGGGGGCGCCTTTTACGAGCAGTACTTC	CASSVTGGAFYEQYF
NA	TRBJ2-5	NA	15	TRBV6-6	TGTGCCAGCAGTCCGGGATACGTATCGGAAGAGACCCAGTACTTC	CASSPGYVSEETQYF
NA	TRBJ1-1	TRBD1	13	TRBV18	TGTGCCAGCTCCGGACAGGGAGGCACTGAAGCTTTCTTT	CASSGQGGTEAFF
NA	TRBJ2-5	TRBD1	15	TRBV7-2	TGTGCCAGCAGCTCATTGGGACAGGGAGGGGAGACCCAGTACTTC	CASSSLGQGGETQYF
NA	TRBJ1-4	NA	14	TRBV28	TGTGCCAGCCAATGGGCCGCAACTAATGAAAAACTGTTTTTT	CASQWAATNEKLFF
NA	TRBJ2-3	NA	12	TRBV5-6	TGTGCCAGCAGCTTGCAGGGCACGGTTGAGTATTTT	CASSLQGTVEYF
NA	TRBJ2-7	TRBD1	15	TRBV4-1	TGCGCCAGCAGCCTCCTGTCCAGGGGGTATTACGAGCAGTACTTC	CASSLLSRGYYEQYF
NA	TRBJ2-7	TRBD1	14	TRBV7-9	TGTGCCAGCAGCTTAGGCCGACAGGGCGCGGAGCAGTACTTC	CASSLGRQGAEQYF
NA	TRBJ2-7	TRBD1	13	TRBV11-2	TGTGCCAGCAGCTTACAGGGGGCCCCCGTGCAGTACTTC	CASSLQGAPVQYF
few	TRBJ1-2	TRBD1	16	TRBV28	TGTGCCAGCAGCTGGGGAGTAAACAGGGGTGGACGTGGCTACACCTTC	CASSWGVNRGGRGYTF
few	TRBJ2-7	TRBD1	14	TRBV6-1	TGTGCCAGCAGGGAAGCCGGGACAGTCTACGAGCAGTACTTC	CASREAGTVYEQYF
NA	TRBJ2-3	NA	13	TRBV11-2	TGTGCCAGCAGTTGGACACCTACAGATACGCAGTATTTT	CASSWTPTDTQYF
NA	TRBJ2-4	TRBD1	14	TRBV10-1	TGCGCCAGCAGTGCCTCAGGGGGCCAAAACATTCAGTACTTC	CASSASGGQNIQYF
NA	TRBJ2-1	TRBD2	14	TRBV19	TGTGCCAGCTGTCTAGCGGGAAACTACAATGAGCAGTTCTTC	CASCLAGNYNEQFF
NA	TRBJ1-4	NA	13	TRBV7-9	TGCGCCAGCAGCCGGTGGAGGGGTGAAAAACTGTTTTTT	CASSRWRGEKLFF
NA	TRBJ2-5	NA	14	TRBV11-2	TGTGCCAGCAGCTTAGGGTTGGGCCGAGAGACCCAGTACTTC	CASSLGLGRETQYF
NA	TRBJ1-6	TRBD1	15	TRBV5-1	TGCGCCAGCAGCTTGTGGACAGGGGATGGGTCACCCCTCCACTTT	CASSLWTGDGSPLHF
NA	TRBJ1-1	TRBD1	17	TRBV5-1	TGCGCCAGCAGCTTGGGGGACAGGGGGCAGAGGAACACTGAAGCTTTCTTT	CASSLGDRGQRNTEAFF
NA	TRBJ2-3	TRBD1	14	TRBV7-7	TGTGCCAGCAGCAGGGACAGGGTCACAGATACGCAGTATTTT	CASSRDRVTDTQYF
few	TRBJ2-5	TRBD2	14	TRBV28	TGTGCCGGGCAGGCGCGGCGGGAGCGAGAGACCCAGTACTTC	CAGQARRERETQYF
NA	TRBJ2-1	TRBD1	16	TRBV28	TGTGCCAGCAGTTTCGGTGCAGGGGGCTCCTACAATGAGCAGTTCTTC	CASSFGAGGSYNEQFF
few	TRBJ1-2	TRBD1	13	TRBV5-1	TGCGCCAGCAGCCCGGGACAGGGGGGTGGCTACACCTTC	CASSPGQGGGYTF
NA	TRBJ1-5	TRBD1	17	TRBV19	TGTGCCAGTAGTTGGAGGGACAGGGAGGTGAACAATCAGCCCCAGCATTTT	CASSWRDREVNNQPQHF
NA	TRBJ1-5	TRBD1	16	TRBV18	TGTGCCAGCTCACCGCTGGGACAGGGGGCTGGACAGCCCCAGCATTTT	CASSPLGQGAGQPQHF
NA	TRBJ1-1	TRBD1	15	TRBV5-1	TGCGCCAGCAGCTTGGCAGGGGGCTTGAACACTGAAGCTTTCTTT	CASSLAGGLNTEAFF
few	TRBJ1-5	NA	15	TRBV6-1	TGTGCCAGCAGTGAAGCGGACAGTAGCAATCAGCCCCAGCATTTT	CASSEADSSNQPQHF
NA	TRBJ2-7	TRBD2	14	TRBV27	TGTGCCAGCAGTTTGTTAGCGGGACGACGGGAGCAGTACTTC	CASSLLAGRREQYF
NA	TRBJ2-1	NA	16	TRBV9	TGTGCCAGCAGCGTAGGCGCGGGTAACACTTACAATGAGCAGTTCTTC	CASSVGAGNTYNEQFF
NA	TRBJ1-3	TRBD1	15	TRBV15	TGTGCCACCAGCAGAGCCAGGGGGAATGGAAACACCATATATTTT	CATSRARGNGNTIYF
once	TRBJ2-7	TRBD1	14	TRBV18	TGTGCCAGCTCCCCGACAGGGGGAATATACGAGCAGTACTTC	CASSPTGGIYEQYF
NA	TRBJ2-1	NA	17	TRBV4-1	TGCGCCAGCAGCCAAGATAGTACTAGCAGCTCCTACAATGAGCAGTTCTTC	CASSQDSTSSSYNEQFF
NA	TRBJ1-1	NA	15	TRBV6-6	TGTGCCAGCAGTTACGCACAGGGACGGAACACTGAAGCTTTCTTT	CASSYAQGRNTEAFF
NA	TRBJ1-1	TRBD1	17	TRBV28	TGTGCCAGCAGTTTGGGGAAAAGGACAGGCCGAGGGCCTGAAGCTTTCTTT	CASSLGKRTGRGPEAFF